This T cell receptor (beta chain) was sequenced for a study of blood T cell repertoires in COVID-19. The wider study: Acute-phase and convalescent COVID-19 samples originated in the United States, Italy and Spain. The cDNA or gDNA used as material had been derived from T cells, B-cell-depleted T cells, or PBMCs.

Per the germline V gene, CDR1 is SGDLS and CDR2 is YYNGEE. The CDR3 contains 16 residues. With V trimmed by 0 bases and J by 4 bases, 7 bases remained unmatched. Using immunoSEQ multiplex PCR, the repertoire was profiled, and TCRdb retains in-frame clones only, with some absent. The data show about 400,000 clones, roughly 87% seen once. Clinical history reported by participants formed the basis on which cohorts were assigned. This chain connects TRBV9 to TRBJ2-1; 7 nucleotides align to TRBD2. The origin of this receptor is a woman aged 18-29 years with acute COVID-19. Sequenced sample: PBMCs or T cells enriched from blood (not recorded which). The chain's CDR3 is CASSVVGGLTYNEQFF. The CDR3 region has the DNA TGTGCCAGCAGCGTAGTGGGGGGACTAACTTACAATGAGCAGTTCTTC. Combining the CDR3 with reference TRBV9 and TRBJ2-1 gives the whole variable domain DSGVTQTPKHLITATGQRVTLRCSPRSGDLSVYWYQQSLDQGLQFLIQYYNGEERAKGNILERFSAQQFPDLHSELNLSSLELGDSALYFCASSVVGGLTYNEQFFGPGTRLTVL.